These 27 T cell receptor beta chains originate from one sample sequenced in a study of T cell responses to AZD1222 COVID-19 vaccine. Sequencing used immunoSEQ multiplex PCR; TCRdb keeps in-frame clones, though not all of them. This sample has around 160,000 clones; around nine tenths occur once, and the top ten carry approximately 5.2%. The material was peripheral blood, obtained on day 0 of AZD1222 vaccination. These receptors all stem from an adult in good health.

V gene TRBV7-9 combines with J gene TRBJ2-1; no clear D. The CDR3 loop spans 15 amino acids. Germline values: CDR1 SEHNR, CDR2 FQNEAQ (reference sequence). V was trimmed by 6 bases and J by 4 bases, leaving 16 bases between them. CDR3 nucleotide sequence: TGTGCCAGCAGATCCCCTCGCGGTGCATACAATGAGCAGTTCTTC. The encoded protein is CASRSPRGAYNEQFF.

This chain joins TRBV20-1 and TRBJ1-1, with a tentative D call TRBD1 (6 bases). Trimming left V 6 bases short and J 11 bases short, with 13 bases between. Germline V gene lookup returns CDR1 DFQATT and CDR2 SNEGSKA (reference sequence). The CDR3 contains 10 residues. The CDR3 DNA reads TGCAGTGCCACCGACAGGTTGGCTTTCTTT. It specifies CSATDRLAFF.

The rearrangement uses TRBV3-1 (or the pseudogene TRBV3-2) and TRBJ2-3, with D possibly being TRBD2 (6 bases). This CDR3 comprises 15 residues. The V end lost 4 bases, the J end lost 4 bases, and 15 bases lay between the germline ends. CDR1 and CDR2 (germline): LGHDT, YNNKEL (reference sequence). CDR3 protein: CASSLVATGADTQYF. The CDR3 DNA follows: TGTGCCAGCAGCCTGGTGGCCACGGGGGCAGATACGCAGTATTTT.

Relative to its sample, this clone is medium-sized. The J gene is TRBJ1-3, the V gene TRBV6-5; maybe TRBD1 (6 bases). CDR1 is MNHEY, CDR2 SVGAGI, per germline. This CDR3 contains 15 residues. V was shortened by 3 bases and J by 6 bases, with 15 bases between the two germline ends. The DNA for the CDR3 is TGTGCCAGCAGTTATTTAGTCAGGGGCAAAAACACCATATATTTT. As protein: CASSYLVRGKNTIYF.

The chain links TRBV3-1 (or the pseudogene TRBV3-2) to TRBJ2-5; 7 bases map to TRBD1. The CDR3 extends over 13 amino acids. CDR1 is LGHDT, CDR2 YNNKEL, per germline (reference sequence). After removal of 6 bases from V and 5 bases from J, the junction contained 6 bases not matched to a gene. As DNA, the CDR3 is TGTGCCAGCAGTCCCGACAGGGAGGAGACCCAGTACTTC. Encoded protein: CASSPDREETQYF.

This clone was picked up one time. The CDR3 nucleotides read TGTGCCAGCAGTCTCGAACAGGGGGCCCTGATGCCGGAAGCTTTCTTT. Residues: CASSLEQGALMPEAFF. This chain joins TRBV28 and TRBJ1-1; 9 bases fit TRBD1. CDR3 length: 16 amino acids. The V gene's germline CDR1 is MDHEN and CDR2 SYDVKM. Trimming took 5 bases from V and 8 from J; bases not matched to a gene: 15.

This chain's CDR3 is CATSEGADYGYTF. The CDR3 DNA follows: TGTGCCACCAGCGAGGGGGCGGACTATGGCTACACCTTC. This rearrangement joins TRBV15 to TRBJ1-2; 7 positions agree with TRBD1. The CDR3 has 13 residues. With V trimmed by 5 bases and J by 3 bases, 3 bases remained unmatched. CDR1 is LNHNV and CDR2 is YYDKDF in the germline V gene (reference sequence).

The V call is TRBV6-5, the J call TRBJ2-4; D uncertain. With 10 bases removed from V and 6 bases from J, the gap between germline ends came to 19 bases. CDR3 length: 14 residues. Germline V gene sequence: CDR1 MNHEY, CDR2 SVGAGI. CDR3 bases: TGTGCCACCACCCCGGTAGGGATGGTAAACATTCAGTACTTC. Its translation: CATTPVGMVNIQYF.

The CDR3 loop reads CASSSTGTGGELFF. CDR3 nucleotides: TGTGCCAGCAGCTCCACAGGGACTGGCGGGGAGCTGTTTTTT. The rearrangement uses TRBV7-3 and TRBJ2-2, with D perhaps matching TRBD1 or TRBD2 (6 bases each). V gave up 4 bases and J gave up 7 bases, with 13 bases separating them. This CDR3 spans 14 amino acids. Germline CDR1 is SGHTA and CDR2 is FQGTGA. Full variable domain (missing parts from reference TRBV7-3 and TRBJ2-2): GAGVSQTPSNKVTEKGKYVELRCDPISGHTALYWYRQSLGQGPEFLIYFQGTGAADDSGLPNDRFFAVRPEGSVSTLKIQRTERGDSAVYLCASSSTGTGGELFFGEGSRLTVL.

This rearrangement joins TRBV29-1 to TRBJ2-3; D is undetermined. The CDR3 contains 15 residues. Germline CDR1 and CDR2: SQVTM and ANQGSEA. V shed 4 bases and J shed 5 bases, with 19 bases lying between them. The DNA for the CDR3 is TGCAGCGTTGCTTTCTCCAGGAGCCCCGAAGATACGCAGTATTTT. It yields the protein CSVAFSRSPEDTQYF.

This chain links TRBV11-1 with TRBJ2-3; 13 nucleotides align to TRBD2. With V trimmed by 1 base and J by 3 bases, 1 base remained unmatched. Germline CDR1 SGHAT, CDR2 FQDESV (reference sequence). The CDR3 is made up of 16 amino acids. CDR3 sequence (DNA): TGTGCCAGCAGCTTAGTGACTAGCGGGGGGACAGATACGCAGTATTTT. It specifies CASSLVTSGGTDTQYF.

The chain has TRBV29-1 and TRBJ1-2, with D hard to call. Germline V gene data show CDR1 as SQVTM and CDR2 as ANQGSEA. V was cut by 4 bases and J by 5 bases, with 20 bases left in between. The length of the CDR3 is 15 residues. The CDR3 region has the DNA TGCAGCGTTGGGCCTCGCGTCACAATAGATTATGGCTACACCTTC. This gives the protein CSVGPRVTIDYGYTF.

This clone was observed a single time. The chain has TRBV13 and TRBJ1-1, with D maybe TRBD1 (5 bases). The CDR3 is 17 residues long. Germline V gene lookup returns CDR1 PRHDT and CDR2 FYEKMQ (reference sequence). V dropped 5 bases and J dropped 1 base, with 20 bases sitting between them. CDR3 bases: TGTGCCAGCAGCCAAGGACACAACCAGTTGAGGAACACTGAAGCTTTCTTT. Translating it yields CASSQGHNQLRNTEAFF.

The chain employs TRBV12-3 or TRBV12-4 and TRBJ1-4; D may be TRBD1 (6 bases). CDR3 length: 13 amino acids. V lost 3 bases and J lost 8, with 10 bases in between. In nucleotides, the CDR3 is TGTGCCAGCAGTTTTTACGGGGGCGAAAAACTGTTTTTT. This sequence encodes CASSFYGGEKLFF.

Many counts were recorded for this clone. The V gene is TRBV7-2, the J gene TRBJ2-3; D possibly corresponds to TRBD1 (5 bases). Germline-derived CDR1 and CDR2 are SGHTA and FQGNSA. The CDR3 consists of 15 residues. Trimming removed 10 bases from V and 1 base from J, with 18 bases in between. The CDR3 is CAIHIPGFGTDTQYF. DNA for the CDR3: TGTGCCATCCATATACCAGGGTTCGGCACAGATACGCAGTATTTT.

The chain has TRBV11-1 and TRBJ2-3; a possible D gene is TRBD2 (6 bases). This CDR3 spans 14 amino acids. Per germline, CDR1 SGHAT and CDR2 FQDESV (reference sequence). Trimming removed 0 bases from V and 5 bases from J, with 9 bases in between. Here the CDR3 reads CASSLAGGGDTQYF. The CDR3 nucleotides are TGTGCCAGCAGCTTAGCGGGGGGTGGAGATACGCAGTATTTT.

V is TRBV7-3 and J is TRBJ2-3, with 7 bases fitting TRBD1. Germline V lookup: CDR1 SGHTA, CDR2 FQGTGA. The V and J ends lost 5 bases and 5 bases, in that order; junction bases with no gene match: 10. The CDR3 has 15 amino acids. CDR3 sequence reads: CASSRDRAWGDTQYF. The CDR3 DNA reads as TGTGCCAGCAGCCGCGACAGGGCCTGGGGAGATACGCAGTATTTT. Combining the CDR3 with reference TRBV7-3 and TRBJ2-3 gives the whole variable domain GAGVSQTPSNKVTEKGKYVELRCDPISGHTALYWYRQSLGQGPEFLIYFQGTGAADDSGLPNDRFFAVRPEGSVSTLKIQRTERGDSAVYLCASSRDRAWGDTQYFGPGTRLTVL.

The V gene is TRBV6-6, the J gene TRBJ1-6, with D tentatively TRBD1 (6 bases). V dropped 6 bases and J dropped 8 bases, with 8 bases sitting between them. CDR1 MNHNY and CDR2 SVGAGI come from the germline V gene (reference sequence). The CDR3 covers 12 residues. This CDR3 is CASRTGYSPLHF. The CDR3 region has the DNA TGTGCCAGCAGGACAGGCTATTCACCCCTCCACTTT.

V usage is TRBV5-1 and J usage is TRBJ2-1; weak D call: TRBD2 (5 bases). The length of the CDR3 is 15 residues. From germline, CDR1 is SGHRS and CDR2 YFSETQ. V lost 0 bases and J lost 2, with 9 bases in between. CDR3 sequence reads: CASSLADGTYNEQFF. For the CDR3, the DNA is TGCGCCAGCAGCTTGGCCGACGGGACCTACAATGAGCAGTTCTTC.

This clone was found once. V and J are TRBV7-8 and TRBJ2-5; TRBD1 matches at 7 bases. Germline assignment: CDR1 SGHVS and CDR2 FQNEAQ. Losses at the gene ends were 5 bases for V and 13 bases for J; bases not matched to a gene: 10. The CDR3 runs 12 residues. For the CDR3, the DNA is TGTGCCAGCAGCCTCCTAGACAGGGAACGGTACTTC. It yields the protein CASSLLDRERYF.

V is TRBV5-5 and J is TRBJ1-6; no firm D call. Per the germline V gene, CDR1 is SGHKS and CDR2 is YYEKEE (reference sequence). The germline V and J ends were trimmed by 4 bases and 4 bases, with 15 bases remaining between them. The CDR3 is made up of 16 amino acids. The CDR3 region is CASSPNRMEYNSPLHF. Written as DNA, the CDR3 is TGTGCCAGCAGCCCGAACCGAATGGAGTATAATTCACCCCTCCACTTT.

The chain couples TRBV28 to TRBJ1-3; D remains ambiguous. Per germline, CDR1 MDHEN and CDR2 SYDVKM. The V end was cut by 3 bases, the J end by 2 bases, with 5 bases between. This CDR3 has 13 amino acids. For the CDR3, the DNA is TGTGCCAGCAGTTTGGAAGCTGGAAACACCATATATTTT. Translation gives CASSLEAGNTIYF.

This chain joins TRBV5-5 and TRBJ1-5; 9 bases align to TRBD1. The V and J ends lost 4 bases and 9 bases, in that order; junction bases with no gene match: 11. There are 15 residues in the CDR3. The germline V gene encodes CDR1 SGHKS and CDR2 YYEKEE (reference sequence). Here the CDR3 DNA reads TGTGCCAGCAGCATAACCGGGACAGGGATGTCGCCCCAGCATTTT. Translating it yields CASSITGTGMSPQHF.

The chain employs TRBV6-5 and TRBJ2-3, with unresolved D. V was shortened by 8 bases and J by 0 bases, with 12 bases between the two germline ends. In germline, CDR1 is MNHEY, CDR2 SVGAGI. The CDR3 is made up of 14 amino acids. CDR3 sequence: CASGVLTSTDTQYF. Written as DNA, the CDR3 is TGTGCCAGCGGGGTTTTAACTAGCACAGATACGCAGTATTTT.

This clone was seen just once. This chain uses TRBV6-5 with TRBJ1-2; TRBD1 might be the D (6 bases). Germline CDR1 is MNHEY and CDR2 is SVGAGI. Between the trimmed V and J ends, which lost 6 bases and 3 bases, there was a span of 11 bases. The CDR3 has 13 residues. CDR3 DNA: TGTGCCAGCAGGATACAGGGTGACTATGGCTACACCTTC. It codes for CASRIQGDYGYTF.

This chain uses TRBV7-3 with TRBJ1-5; no clear D. The germline V gene encodes CDR1 SGHTA and CDR2 FQGTGA. The CDR3 has 13 amino acids. Trimming pared 7 bases from V and 1 base from J, leaving 8 bases between. CDR3 DNA: TGTGCCAGCACCATGACCAGCAATCAGCCCCAGCATTTT. Translated, it gives CASTMTSNQPQHF.

This chain joins TRBV7-3 and TRBJ1-1; D may be TRBD1 (6 bases). V was trimmed by 5 bases and J by 1 base, leaving 11 bases between them. The germline V gene has CDR1 SGHTA and CDR2 FQGTGA. The CDR3 extends over 14 amino acids. The CDR3 reads CASSPAGANTEAFF. CDR3 in DNA: TGTGCCAGCAGCCCCGCAGGGGCGAACACTGAAGCTTTCTTT. The whole variable domain, remainder taken from reference TRBV7-3 and TRBJ1-1, is GAGVSQTPSNKVTEKGKYVELRCDPISGHTALYWYRQSLGQGPEFLIYFQGTGAADDSGLPNDRFFAVRPEGSVSTLKIQRTERGDSAVYLCASSPAGANTEAFFGQGTRLTVV.